A single T cell receptor beta chain is shown here with its context. The antigen is unknown. This sample was taken from a study of breast tumors, draining lymph nodes, adjacent tissues. CDR1 LNHNV and CDR2 YYDKDF come from the germline V gene (reference sequence). The CDR3 runs to 12 residues. The germline V and J ends were trimmed by 4 bases and 5 bases, with 7 bases remaining between them. General observations from the study: The lymph node origin of tumor T cells was framed as consistent with a hypothesis, not demonstrated. Tumor TCR diversity was below lymph nodes but above nontumor tissue.

MiXCR, applied by TCRdb to the multiplex PCR reads, yields one record per CDR3 protein. The sample includes tens of thousands of distinct CDR3 sequences, 45% to 65% of them seen just once. Sequenced material: breast tumor tissue. The rearrangement uses TRBV15 and TRBJ2-3, with D possibly being TRBD2 (5 bases). This receptor was obtained from a female donor with breast cancer. Some clones in this sample may be carry-over from other donors' samples. In DNA form, the CDR3 reads TGTGCCACCAGCACCAGCGGAGATACGCAGTATTTT. It encodes CATSTSGDTQYF.